The entry below describes one T cell receptor beta chain. Antigen unknown. Libraries were prepared by immunoSEQ multiplex PCR; TCRdb keeps only in-frame clonotypes and omits some of them. The repertoire holds roughly 35,000 clones, over 75% seen once, with 0.4% to 0.55% in the top ten. The sample is drawn from a study of STAT3 mutations in large granular lymphocyte leukemia. Background on the study: Roughly half the longitudinally sequenced T-LGLL patients had canonical STAT3 mutations. Regarding the study as a whole: After therapy, about 35% of the 18 patients switched clonotypes, all new clones STAT3 wild type. Every T-cell large granular lymphocyte leukemia patient had at least one immunodominant TCR beta clonotype. Some patients had dominant TCR clones larger than their STAT3 mutant burden.

The material sequenced was PBMCs. This receptor was obtained from a human donor with T large granular lymphocyte leukemia. Some clones in this sample may be carry-over from other donors' samples.

The CDR3 DNA sequence: TGTGCCAGCAGCCCCATTTTTGGGGCCAACGTCCTGACTTTC. It translates to CASSPIFGANVLTF. V and J are TRBV7-9 and TRBJ2-6; D not certain. The CDR3 runs 14 residues. Trimming cost V 5 bases and J 3 bases, with 8 bases left between them. Per germline, CDR1 SEHNR and CDR2 FQNEAQ (reference sequence).